A single sample gave rise to the 29 T cell receptor beta chains below, sequenced in a study of tumor-infiltrating lymphocytes in primary liver carcinoma. Without any cell sorting, roughly 20-33 mg of bulk tissue yielded co-extracted RNA and DNA. Reverse transcription of about 500 ng total RNA with a constant-region primer produced TCR beta cDNA. Generation of the TCR beta libraries relied on three nested multiplex PCR rounds using slightly modified ARM-PCR. Running about 11 cycles apiece, the first two PCR rounds relied on TRBV1-TRBV30 forward primers together with a C-beta reverse primer. From the multiplex PCR reads, TCRdb called clonotypes with MiXCR, one entry per CDR3 protein. Of more than 85,000 distinct CDR3 sequences in the sample, around 83% were seen once. The sequenced material came from liver tumor tissue from sampling region 3. Subset noted: tumor region T3, left-lateral pole. The origin of the receptors is a man in his forties with primary liver carcinoma and hepatitis B virus infection.

A few counts support this clonotype. A junction end diverges from the germline sequence, so it may reflect a read error. This chain joins TRBV29-1 and TRBJ2-7; D not certain. The CDR3 has 12 residues. From germline, CDR1 is SQVTM and CDR2 ANQGSEA. Here the CDR3 DNA reads TGCAGTGTTACCTCGAGCTCCTACGGGCAGTACTTC. It is translated as CSVTSSSYGQYF.

The chain has TRBV11-3 and TRBJ2-3; D might be TRBD2 (5 bases). The CDR3 has 16 residues. Looked up from germline, CDR1 is SGHNT and CDR2 is YENEEA. V dropped 5 bases and J dropped 6 bases, with 21 bases sitting between them. The CDR3 DNA reads as TGTGCCAGCAGCGGCAGCCCGTCAGGAGGCGTGGATACGCAGTATTTT. It yields the protein CASSGSPSGGVDTQYF.

CDR3 region: CAWRPTGGGNTIYF. In nucleotides, the CDR3 is TGTGCCTGGAGGCCGACCGGGGGTGGAAACACCATATATTTT. The V gene is TRBV30, the J gene TRBJ1-3, with D possibly being TRBD1 (5 bases). There are 14 residues in the CDR3. With 3 bases removed from V and 3 bases from J, the gap between germline ends came to 12 bases. Germline V gene lookup returns CDR1 GTSNPN and CDR2 SVGIG (reference sequence).

With regard to this clonotype: One end of the junction is discordant with germline, which a read error may explain. The V call is TRBV29-1, the J call TRBJ1-1, with D possibly matching TRBD1 (5 bases). CDR1 is SQVTM, CDR2 ANQGSEA, per germline. The CDR3 covers 15 residues. This CDR3 is CSIAVGWGMNTEAFF. CDR3 coding DNA: TGTAGCATTGCGGTGGGGTGGGGCATGAACACTGAAGCTTTCTTT.

To note about this clonotype: Sequence at one end of the junction differs from germline and may be a read error. The chain couples TRBV6-2 or TRBV6-3 to TRBJ2-1, with TRBD2 matching 9 bases. The CDR3 runs to 15 residues. In germline, CDR1 is MNHEY, CDR2 SVGEGT. DNA for the CDR3: TGTGCCAGCAGCCCTGGGACTAGCTTCTACAATGCGCAGTTCTTC. Translated, it gives CASSPGTSFYNAQFF.

On this clonotype itself: Its ends do not fully match the called genes, so a read error is possible. The CDR3 DNA reads as TGTGCCAGCAGCCAAGCTGGCGAAGTCTCCTACAATGAGCAGTTCTTT. It translates to CASSQAGEVSYNEQFF. The V call is TRBV4-2, the J call TRBJ2-1; D gene unclear. The germline gives CDR1 LGHNA, CDR2 YNFKEQ. CDR3 size: 16 residues.

As concerns this clonotype: A junction boundary mismatches the germline segment, possibly from a read error. This chain joins TRBV6-1 and TRBJ2-2; D is unclear. Germline assignment: CDR1 MNHNS and CDR2 SASEGT. The CDR3 is 13 residues long. The CDR3 DNA sequence: TGTGCCAACAGTGAAACTGACACCGAGGAGCTGTTTTTT. It specifies CANSETDTEELFF.

With regard to this clonotype: The junction does not match germline at one end; this may be a read error. The rearrangement joins TRBV6-5 to TRBJ2-5; tentatively, D is TRBD2 (7 bases). The CDR3 sequence is 15 residues long. The V gene's germline CDR1 is MNHEY and CDR2 SVGAGI. CDR3 sequence: CAISYGTGREETQCF. CDR3 in DNA: TGTGCCATCAGTTACGGTACAGGGAGGGAAGAGACCCAGTGCTTC.

A few counts support this clonotype. The junction departs from germline at one end; a sequencing error may be responsible. The V gene is TRBV5-5, the J gene TRBJ2-3; possibly TRBD1 for D (5 bases). In germline, CDR1 is SGHKS, CDR2 YYEKEE (reference sequence). The CDR3 loop spans 14 amino acids. The DNA for the CDR3 is TGCCCCAGCAGCTTCAGGGTTGACACAGATACGCAGTATTTT. Translation: CPSSFRVDTDTQYF.

As to this clonotype: A junction end diverges from the germline sequence, so it may reflect a read error. V and J are TRBV5-4 and TRBJ1-5, with D possibly matching TRBD1 (5 bases). CDR1 is SGHNT and CDR2 is YYREEE in the germline V gene (reference sequence). This CDR3 contains 14 residues. Here the CDR3 DNA reads TGCGCCAGCGGCCCAGGGCTTAGCAATCAGCCCCAGCATTTT. Residues: CASGPGLSNQPQHF.

V and J are TRBV13 and TRBJ2-2; TRBD2 matches 7 bases. Per germline, CDR1 PRHDT and CDR2 FYEKMQ (reference sequence). V trimming: 6 bases; J trimming: 4 bases; junction bases outside the gene matches: 11. The CDR3 contains 16 residues. The CDR3 DNA reads TGTGCCAGCAGTGGGGGGAGCGGGATAGGCACCGGGGAGCTGTTTTTT. Its translation is CASSGGSGIGTGELFF.

This clonotype has a count of ten or more. This chain uses TRBV4-1 with TRBJ2-7; tentative D call: TRBD2 (5 bases). V gave up 4 bases and J gave up 0 bases, with 16 bases separating them. Looked up from germline, CDR1 is MGHRA and CDR2 is YSYEKL. The CDR3 runs to 16 residues. The CDR3 region has the DNA TGCGCCAGCAGCCGCGGAGGAACAGCTATCTCCTACGAGCAGTACTTC. Residues: CASSRGGTAISYEQYF.

This clonotype showed up just once. Since no conserved phenylalanine or tryptophan closes the CDR3, a read error is the likely cause. V is TRBV10-3 and J is TRBJ1-4, with 8 positions matching TRBD1. Germline CDR1 reads ENHRY; CDR2 reads SYGVKD. This CDR3 contains 15 residues. CDR3: CAISDRGRGDEELFI. CDR3 coding DNA: TGTGCCATCAGTGACAGGGGGCGCGGGGATGAAGAACTGTTTATT.

This clonotype has a count of ten or more. The chain has TRBV5-1 and TRBJ2-3; D remains unclear. Trimming removed 2 bases from V and 2 bases from J, with 15 bases in between. CDR3 length: 16 amino acids. Germline values: CDR1 SGHRS, CDR2 YFSETQ. The CDR3 nucleotides read TGCGCCAGCAGCTTAGCTAAGGGCGGATTCACAGATACGCAGTATTTT. This codes for CASSLAKGGFTDTQYF. The full variable domain, with the rest looked up from reference TRBV5-1 and TRBJ2-3, is KAGVTQTPRYLIKTRGQQVTLSCSPISGHRSVSWYQQTPGQGLQFLFEYFSETQRNKGNFPGRFSGRQFSNSRSEMNVSTLELGDSALYLCASSLAKGGFTDTQYFGPGTRLTVL.

On this clonotype: The conserved closing phenylalanine or tryptophan is absent in this CDR3, likely reflecting a read error. V gene TRBV5-4 combines with J gene TRBJ2-5; D not resolved. This CDR3 spans 15 amino acids. Germline loops: CDR1 SGHNT, CDR2 YYREEE (reference sequence). CDR3 in DNA: TGTACCAGCAGCTTGAACGCGGACGGCCAAGAGACCCAGTACATC. Protein sequence: CTSSLNADGQETQYI.

As concerns this clonotype: A much larger clone is a single base away; this may be a read error. This is likely a read error, given that the CDR3 carries no conserved phenylalanine or tryptophan at its end. Because the CDR3's place on the DNA is in doubt, the DNA is left out and the CDR3 is given as listed by TCRdb. V and J are TRBV14 and TRBJ2-7; the table's D call TRBD1 went unverified against the DNA. Germline CDR1 is SGHDN and CDR2 is FVKESK. Both ends counted, the CDR3 spans 15 residues. CDR3 region: CASSPSGRKLYEQHL.

Worth noting for this clonotype: An end of the junction does not agree with germline; a read error may underlie this. The rearrangement links TRBV11-2 to TRBJ2-1; no clear D. The CDR3 is 15 amino acids. Germline V lookup: CDR1 SGHAT, CDR2 FQNNGV. In DNA, the CDR3 is TGTGCCAGCAGACCCGACATGAGCTCCTTCAATGAGCTGTTCTTC. Its protein is CASRPDMSSFNELFF.

The chain carries TRBV11-2 and TRBJ1-2; D call uncertain. Per germline, CDR1 SGHAT and CDR2 FQNNGV. The CDR3 contains 12 residues. The germline V and J ends were trimmed by 6 bases and 8 bases, with 13 bases remaining between them. The CDR3 DNA is TGTGCCAGCAGTTCGACACCTTACGGCTACACCTTC. Translated: CASSSTPYGYTF.

The chain carries TRBV20-1 and TRBJ2-5; D is uncertain. The CDR3 covers 12 residues. Germline V gene sequence: CDR1 DFQATT, CDR2 SNEGSKA (reference sequence). Trimming cost V 3 bases and J 4 bases, with 9 bases left between them. CDR3 sequence: CSARPRAETQYF. CDR3 DNA: TGCAGTGCTAGGCCTAGAGCAGAGACCCAGTACTTC.

This clonotype was seen once. This chain uses TRBV4-2 with TRBJ2-5, with 9 bases fitting TRBD2. The CDR3 sequence is 18 residues long. Trimming removed 5 bases from V and 5 bases from J; junction bases left unmatched: 18. The V gene's germline CDR1 is LGHNA and CDR2 YNFKEQ. The CDR3 here is CASSVTTSGWGGSETQYF. CDR3 bases: TGTGCCAGCAGCGTAACGACTAGCGGCTGGGGCGGCTCGGAGACCCAGTACTTC.

The chain joins TRBV28 to TRBJ2-1, with a weak D call TRBD1 (5 bases). The CDR3 length is 17 residues. Germline V CDR1 and CDR2: MDHEN, SYDVKM. V was pared by 6 bases and J by 2 bases, with 20 bases between. CDR3 residues: CASRPLAGQGAYNEQFF. The CDR3 nucleotides read TGTGCCAGCAGACCCCTCGCCGGACAAGGGGCCTACAATGAGCAGTTCTTC.

The rearrangement uses TRBV19 and TRBJ1-5, with TRBD1 as a possible D gene (5 bases). This CDR3 has 14 amino acids. CDR1 and CDR2 from the germline V gene are LNHDA and SQIVND (reference sequence). The germline V and J ends were trimmed by 5 bases and 7 bases, with 15 bases remaining between them. The CDR3 coding sequence is TGTGCCAGTAGTCCAGGGAGGGAAAGACAGCCCCAGCATTTT. Translating gives CASSPGRERQPQHF.

Here the CDR3 reads CASRGGQGYRNTGEPFF. In DNA form, the CDR3 reads TGTGCCAGCAGAGGGGGACAGGGGTATCGGAACACCGGGGAACCGTTTTTT. The V gene is TRBV28, the J gene TRBJ2-2, with TRBD1 matching 10 bases. Germline assignment: CDR1 MDHEN and CDR2 SYDVKM. The V gene end was trimmed by 6 bases and the J gene end by 16 bases; junction bases not matched to a gene: 23. CDR3 length: 17 amino acids.

This clonotype has just one count. A junction end diverges from the germline sequence, so it may reflect a read error. V usage is TRBV29-1 and J usage is TRBJ2-2, with a possible D match to TRBD2 (6 bases). Looked up from germline, CDR1 is SQVTM and CDR2 is ANQGSEA. The CDR3 is 15 residues long. CDR3 loop: CSVAGSVGRTGELYF. The DNA of the CDR3 is TGTAGCGTTGCGGGGAGTGTAGGGCGAACCGGTGAGCTGTATTTT.

Only a few counts were recorded for this clonotype. CDR3 sequence reads: CSVEPAGSGNEQFF. The CDR3 nucleotides are TGCAGCGTTGAACCGGCAGGATCCGGCAATGAGCAGTTCTTC. The chain combines TRBV29-1 with TRBJ2-1; D unresolved. Germline CDR1 reads SQVTM; CDR2 reads ANQGSEA. This CDR3 is built from 14 residues. With 2 bases removed from V and 6 bases from J, the gap between germline ends came to 14 bases.

A few counts support this clonotype. Its ends do not fully match the called genes, so a read error is possible. The chain couples TRBV6-2 or TRBV6-3 to TRBJ1-1, with 7 nucleotides matching TRBD1. The CDR3 is 12 amino acids. The V gene's germline CDR1 is MNHEY and CDR2 SVGEGT. The CDR3 here is CTRGTSNTEAFF. Written as DNA, the CDR3 is TGTACCAGGGGGACAAGTAACACTGAAGCTTTCTTT.

The chain links TRBV29-1 to TRBJ1-2; D not resolved. The germline V gene has CDR1 SQVTM and CDR2 ANQGSEA. Trimming stripped 5 bases from V and 8 bases from J, with 18 bases between. The CDR3 sequence is 13 residues long. The CDR3 DNA reads as TGCAGCGTTCCAGCGGCCTCGCTGGACGGCTACACCTTC. Translated, it gives CSVPAASLDGYTF. The full variable domain, completed using reference TRBV29-1 and TRBJ1-2, is SAVISQKPSRDICQRGTSLTIQCQVDSQVTMMFWYRQQPGQSLTLIATANQGSEATYESGFVIDKFPISRPNLTFSTLTVSNMSPEDSSIYLCSVPAASLDGYTFGSGTRLTVV.

The J gene is TRBJ2-5, the V gene TRBV5-1; TRBD2 agrees at 9 bases. Germline values: CDR1 SGHRS, CDR2 YFSETQ. This CDR3 has 18 amino acids. The J segment lost 2 bases and the V segment lost 0 bases, leaving 11 bases of the junction unmatched. DNA for the CDR3: TGCGCCAGCAGCTTGGCCGTGGCTAGCGGGACCCTACAAGAGACCCAGTACTTC. Amino acid sequence: CASSLAVASGTLQETQYF.

Worth noting for this clonotype: The conserved closing phenylalanine or tryptophan is absent in this CDR3, likely reflecting a read error. V gene TRBV7-9 combines with J gene TRBJ2-1, with 9 bases lining up with TRBD1. Germline V gene data show CDR1 as SEHNR and CDR2 as FQNEAQ (reference sequence). The CDR3 spans 15 residues. CDR3 sequence (DNA): TGTGCCAGCTATTACACCGGGACAGGGAACAATGAACAGTTCTCC. Translated: CASYYTGTGNNEQFS.